Each of the 29 T cell receptor beta chains below was sequenced from the same sample in a study of blood T cell repertoires in COVID-19. Data came from immunoSEQ multiplex PCR; TCRdb stores just in-frame clones and leaves some out. Among about 200,000 clones listed, roughly 87% were seen once. Material for sequencing was PBMCs or T cells enriched from blood (not recorded which). These receptor sequences come from a woman aged 30 to 39 who had recovered from COVID-19.

The rearrangement links TRBV24-1 to TRBJ2-3; 7 positions match TRBD2. Germline CDR1 KGHDR, CDR2 SFDVKD. With 12 bases clipped from V and 6 bases from J, the junction kept 26 bases outside the gene matches. The CDR3 has 18 amino acids. CDR3 protein: CAVGEEATASGGEDTQYF. The CDR3 DNA reads as TGTGCCGTAGGCGAGGAGGCAACGGCTAGCGGTGGAGAGGATACGCAGTATTTT.

This chain uses TRBV6-2 or TRBV6-3 with TRBJ2-7; TRBD1 might be the D (6 bases). The CDR3 has 16 residues. CDR1 MNHEY and CDR2 SVGEGT come from the germline V gene. Trimming took 4 bases from V and 3 from J, leaving 19 bases between them. The CDR3 loop is CASSFTTGNGFYEQYF. In DNA form, the CDR3 reads TGTGCCAGCAGTTTCACAACAGGGAACGGTTTCTACGAGCAGTACTTC.

V and J are TRBV7-9 and TRBJ1-2; TRBD1 might be the D (6 bases). V lost 2 bases to trimming and J lost 3 bases, with 13 bases between them. CDR3 size: 15 residues. The germline CDR1 and CDR2 sequences are SEHNR and FQNEAQ (reference sequence). The CDR3 DNA sequence: TGTGCCAGCAGCTTAATATCCCGGACAGACTATGGCTACACCTTC. Translated, it gives CASSLISRTDYGYTF.

The rearrangement uses TRBV19 and TRBJ1-4; TRBD1 might be the D (6 bases). The CDR3 length is 15 residues. Germline assignment: CDR1 LNHDA and CDR2 SQIVND (reference sequence). V was shortened by 2 bases and J by 8 bases, with 15 bases between the two germline ends. CDR3 sequence (DNA): TGTGCCAGTAGTATACTGAACCAGGGGCACGAAAAACTGTTTTTT. Protein sequence: CASSILNQGHEKLFF.

This clone was counted a single time. This chain links TRBV7-2 with TRBJ2-2; TRBD2 agrees at 10 bases. The ends lost 5 bases at V and 2 bases at J; junction bases unmatched: 2. This CDR3 region has 15 residues. Germline CDR1 and CDR2: SGHTA and FQGNSA. The CDR3: CASSQRGGNTGELFF. CDR3 in DNA: TGTGCCAGCAGCCAGCGGGGGGGAAACACCGGGGAGCTGTTTTTT.

The V and J genes are TRBV6-1 and TRBJ2-3, with TRBD2 as a possible D gene (8 bases). Germline CDR1 reads MNHNS; CDR2 reads SASEGT. Trimming pared 0 bases from V and 5 bases from J, leaving 18 bases between. This CDR3 contains 17 residues. The chain's CDR3 is CASSEAGRGRNGDTQYF. DNA of the CDR3: TGTGCCAGCAGTGAAGCCGGGAGGGGGCGAAATGGAGATACGCAGTATTTT.

The J gene is TRBJ1-3, the V gene TRBV23-1, with 9 bases matching TRBD1. TRBV23-1 is flagged as an ORF with uncertain function. There are 16 residues in the CDR3. The trim removed 0 bases at V and 3 bases at J, leaving 3 bases unmatched. This chain's CDR3 is CASSQSRDRDGNTIYF. CDR3 DNA: TGCGCCAGCAGTCAATCGAGGGACAGGGATGGAAACACCATATATTTT.

The V call is TRBV6-1, the J call TRBJ2-3; no clear D gene. Per germline, CDR1 MNHNS and CDR2 SASEGT. The CDR3 runs 14 residues. Deletions cut 2 bases from V and 1 base from J, with 7 bases between. The CDR3 here is CASSELTGTDTQYF. For the CDR3, the DNA is TGTGCCAGCAGTGAATTAACAGGCACAGATACGCAGTATTTT.

The chain is built from TRBV30 and TRBJ1-2; 7 bases map to TRBD1. The CDR3 extends over 12 amino acids. The germline CDR1 and CDR2 sequences are GTSNPN and SVGIG (reference sequence). V dropped 3 bases and J dropped 7; count of bases not matched to a gene: 5. DNA for the CDR3: TGTGCCTGGAGAGGGGGCAATGGTGGCTACACCTTC. It is translated as CAWRGGNGGYTF.

V is TRBV2 and J is TRBJ2-2; D is ambiguous. Germline V CDR1 and CDR2: SNHLY, FYNNEI. The V end lost 1 base, the J end lost 1 base, and 4 bases lay between the germline ends. CDR3 length equals 14 residues. The DNA for the CDR3 is TGTGCCAGCAGTGAAGGTCGGAACACCGGGGAGCTGTTTTTT. This gives the protein CASSEGRNTGELFF.

The chain combines TRBV30 with TRBJ2-1; TRBD2 matches at 11 bases. This CDR3 is 15 amino acids long. Germline CDR1 and CDR2: GTSNPN and SVGIG (reference sequence). Trimming took 4 bases from V and 2 from J; bases not matched to a gene: 4. The CDR3 region is CAWKRGLAAYNEQFF. CDR3 bases: TGTGCCTGGAAGCGGGGACTAGCGGCCTACAATGAGCAGTTCTTC.

This clone occurred many times. In DNA form, the CDR3 reads TGTGCCTGGAGATACAGCTTGAACACTGAAGCTTTCTTT. Protein sequence: CAWRYSLNTEAFF. V is TRBV30 and J is TRBJ1-1; D is unresolved. Trimming removed 3 bases from V and 0 bases from J, with 8 bases in between. This CDR3 contains 13 residues. The germline V gene encodes CDR1 GTSNPN and CDR2 SVGIG (reference sequence).

The sample holds one count of this clone. This chain uses TRBV27 with TRBJ2-7; 8 bases are shared with TRBD1. The V and J ends lost 0 bases and 5 bases, in that order; junction bases with no gene match: 12. This CDR3 has 17 residues. Germline CDR1 and CDR2: MNHEY and SMNVEV (reference sequence). The CDR3: CASSLSPFTGTGNEQYF. The CDR3 DNA is TGTGCCAGCAGTTTATCCCCATTTACAGGGACAGGAAACGAGCAGTACTTC.

The chain is built from TRBV3-1 (or the pseudogene TRBV3-2) and TRBJ1-2, with 7 bases matching TRBD1. Germline CDR1 and CDR2: LGHDT and YNNKEL (reference sequence). This CDR3 contains 12 residues. The V segment lost 2 bases and the J segment 12 bases; nucleotides outside the gene matches: 6. The CDR3 region has the DNA TGTGCCAGCAGCCAACCCGGGACAGCGGACACCTTC. Protein sequence: CASSQPGTADTF.

The rearrangement uses TRBV5-1 and TRBJ1-2; D perhaps matches TRBD1 (6 bases). The CDR3 is 14 residues long. Germline CDR1 reads SGHRS; CDR2 reads YFSETQ. The V end was cut by 3 bases, the J end by 8 bases, with 17 bases between. CDR3 DNA: TGCGCCAGCAGCTCCGGACAGCTCCTCGGAGGCTACACCTTC. It specifies CASSSGQLLGGYTF.

This clone was found once. This chain joins TRBV30 and TRBJ2-2; the match to TRBD1 covers 7 bases. V trimming: 8 bases; J trimming: 4 bases; junction bases outside the gene matches: 4. The CDR3 extends over 12 amino acids. CDR1 is GTSNPN and CDR2 is SVGIG in the germline V gene (reference sequence). CDR3 sequence reads: CARNRGTGELFF. The CDR3 DNA sequence: TGTGCCCGGAACAGGGGCACCGGGGAGCTGTTTTTT.

V gene TRBV5-6 combines with J gene TRBJ1-1; D gene unclear. Germline-derived CDR1 and CDR2 are SGHDT and YYEEEE. CDR3 length: 17 amino acids. The germline V and J ends were trimmed by 4 bases and 1 base, with 20 bases remaining between them. As DNA, the CDR3 is TGTGCCAGCAGCAGGATGGGAGGTGGAGGGTCGAACACTGAAGCTTTCTTT. This codes for CASSRMGGGGSNTEAFF.

The chain recombines TRBV25-1 with TRBJ1-2; no clear D gene. With 4 bases removed from V and 5 bases from J, the gap between germline ends came to 11 bases. Germline V gene data show CDR1 as MGHDK and CDR2 as SYGVNS. The CDR3 totals 13 residues. The CDR3 loop reads CASSGGGIYGYTF. CDR3 sequence (DNA): TGTGCCAGCAGTGGCGGAGGTATTTATGGCTACACCTTC.

The gene calls are TRBV25-1 and TRBJ1-2, with 7 bases matching TRBD1. Germline trimming cut 6 bases from V and 8 bases from J; bases unmatched to any gene: 9. This CDR3 contains 13 residues. Germline CDR1 reads MGHDK; CDR2 reads SYGVNS. CDR3 DNA sequence: TGTGCCAGCAGCCCCACAGGGGAGGAGGGCTACACCTTC. Its translation: CASSPTGEEGYTF.

The gene calls are TRBV10-3 and TRBJ1-2, with D unresolved. The CDR3 runs to 15 residues. The V end lost 1 base, the J end lost 8 bases, and 17 bases lay between the germline ends. Germline CDR1 reads ENHRY; CDR2 reads SYGVKD. In nucleotides, the CDR3 is TGTGCCATCAGTGAGTTCCAGAGCCCCCAGCGGGGCTACACCTTC. Amino acids: CAISEFQSPQRGYTF.

This rearrangement joins TRBV7-8 to TRBJ1-2, with TRBD1 matching 8 bases. The CDR3 contains 15 residues. In germline, CDR1 is SGHVS, CDR2 FQNEAQ. Germline trimming cut 4 bases from V and 5 bases from J; bases unmatched to any gene: 9. The DNA of the CDR3 is TGTGCCAGCAGCTCCCAGGGGGCGCAAGGATATGGCTACACCTTC. It translates to CASSSQGAQGYGYTF.

A few counts support this clone. This chain links TRBV7-2 with TRBJ1-5; 7 bases line up with TRBD1. The CDR3 consists of 14 residues. The J segment lost 7 bases and the V segment lost 5 bases, leaving 8 bases of the junction unmatched. Germline values: CDR1 SGHTA, CDR2 FQGNSA. The CDR3 bases are TGTGCCAGCAGCCGCTCCGGGACAGCCCAGCCCCAGCATTTT. Protein: CASSRSGTAQPQHF.

The V call is TRBV28, the J call TRBJ1-1, with 9 bases identical to TRBD1. Trimming took 5 bases from V and 3 from J; bases not matched to a gene: 7. Germline values: CDR1 MDHEN, CDR2 SYDVKM. The CDR3 is 15 residues long. The CDR3 DNA reads TGTGCCAGCAGTACCTGGACAGGGGTTGACACTGAAGCTTTCTTT. This gives the protein CASSTWTGVDTEAFF.

V gene TRBV7-6 combines with J gene TRBJ1-1; D is perhaps TRBD1 (5 bases). The CDR3 extends over 15 amino acids. Deletions cut 8 bases from V and 2 bases from J, with 18 bases between. CDR1 is SGHVS, CDR2 FNYEAQ, per germline. In DNA, the CDR3 is TGTGCCAGCGCTTCCCAGGTGCGGGACAACACTGAAGCTTTCTTT. Translating gives CASASQVRDNTEAFF.

Here the CDR3 DNA reads TGCAGCGTGGACTTTAAGAACACCGGGGAGCTGTTTTTT. Translation: CSVDFKNTGELFF. The chain employs TRBV29-1 and TRBJ2-2; the D gene is possibly TRBD2 (5 bases). Trimming pared 6 bases from V and 1 base from J, leaving 9 bases between. This CDR3 spans 13 amino acids. Looked up from germline, CDR1 is SQVTM and CDR2 is ANQGSEA.

The gene calls are TRBV5-1 and TRBJ2-1; no firm D call. This CDR3 has 15 residues. Trimming left V 0 bases short and J 0 bases short, with 7 bases between. Germline CDR1 SGHRS, CDR2 YFSETQ. The CDR3 DNA reads TGCGCCAGCAGCTTGGAACAGAACTCCTACAATGAGCAGTTCTTC. This encodes CASSLEQNSYNEQFF.

This clone appeared once. The chain joins TRBV2 to TRBJ2-2, with D unclear. The CDR3 has 11 amino acids. Looked up from germline, CDR1 is SNHLY and CDR2 is FYNNEI. V shed 4 bases and J shed 7 bases, with 4 bases lying between them. Written as DNA, the CDR3 is TGTGCCAGCAGTGTCCTCGGGGAGCTGTTTTTT. This sequence encodes CASSVLGELFF.

The rearrangement uses TRBV30 and TRBJ1-5; TRBD1 might be the D (6 bases). This CDR3 spans 15 amino acids. Germline V lookup: CDR1 GTSNPN, CDR2 SVGIG (reference sequence). Deletions cut 1 base from V and 7 bases from J, with 17 bases between. CDR3 protein: CAWSDLVQGGQPQHF. As DNA, the CDR3 is TGTGCCTGGAGTGATTTGGTACAGGGTGGACAGCCCCAGCATTTT.

V usage is TRBV11-3 and J usage is TRBJ1-3; possible D gene TRBD1, 5 bases. The CDR3 spans 14 residues. Germline lookup yields CDR1 SGHNT and CDR2 YENEEA. V was trimmed by 5 bases and J by 5 bases, leaving 13 bases between them. In DNA form, the CDR3 reads TGTGCCAGCAGCGCGCGGGGGGGTAGAAACACCATATATTTT. This translates into CASSARGGRNTIYF.